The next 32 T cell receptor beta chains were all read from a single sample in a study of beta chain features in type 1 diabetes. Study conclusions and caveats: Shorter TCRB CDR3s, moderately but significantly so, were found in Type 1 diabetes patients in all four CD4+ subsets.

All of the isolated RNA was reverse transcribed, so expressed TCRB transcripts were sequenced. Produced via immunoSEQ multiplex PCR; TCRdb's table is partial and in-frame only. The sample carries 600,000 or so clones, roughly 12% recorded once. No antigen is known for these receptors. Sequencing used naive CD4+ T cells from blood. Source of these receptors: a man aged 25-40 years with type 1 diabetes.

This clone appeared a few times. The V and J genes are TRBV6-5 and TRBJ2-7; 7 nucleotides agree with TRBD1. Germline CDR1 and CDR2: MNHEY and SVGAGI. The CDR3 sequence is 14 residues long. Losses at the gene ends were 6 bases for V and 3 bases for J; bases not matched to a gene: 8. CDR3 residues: CASRIHGTVYEQYF. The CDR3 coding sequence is TGTGCCAGCAGGATACACGGGACAGTCTACGAGCAGTACTTC.

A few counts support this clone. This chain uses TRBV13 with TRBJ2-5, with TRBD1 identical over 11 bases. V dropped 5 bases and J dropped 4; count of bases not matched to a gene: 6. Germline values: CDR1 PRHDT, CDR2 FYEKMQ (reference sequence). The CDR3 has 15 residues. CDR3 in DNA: TGTGCCAGCAGCGAAGAGGGACAGGGGGGAGAGACCCAGTACTTC. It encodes CASSEEGQGGETQYF.

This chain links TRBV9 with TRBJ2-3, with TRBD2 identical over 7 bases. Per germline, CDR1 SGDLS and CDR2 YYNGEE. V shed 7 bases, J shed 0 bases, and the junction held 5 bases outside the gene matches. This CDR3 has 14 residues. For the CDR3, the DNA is TGTGCCAGCCGAGCGGGATACAGCACAGATACGCAGTATTTT. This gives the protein CASRAGYSTDTQYF.

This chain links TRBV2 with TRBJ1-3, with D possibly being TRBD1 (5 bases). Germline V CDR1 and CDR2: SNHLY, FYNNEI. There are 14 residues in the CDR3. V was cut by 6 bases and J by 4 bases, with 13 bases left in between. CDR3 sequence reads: CASRETVSGNTIYF. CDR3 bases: TGTGCCAGCAGGGAGACAGTATCGGGAAACACCATATATTTT.

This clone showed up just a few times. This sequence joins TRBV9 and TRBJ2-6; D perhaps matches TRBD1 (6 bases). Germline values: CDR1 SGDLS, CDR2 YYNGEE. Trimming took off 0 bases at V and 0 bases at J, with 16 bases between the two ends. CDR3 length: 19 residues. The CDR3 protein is CASSVATGTRYSGANVLTF. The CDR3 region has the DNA TGTGCCAGCAGCGTAGCTACGGGGACAAGGTACTCTGGGGCCAACGTCCTGACTTTC.

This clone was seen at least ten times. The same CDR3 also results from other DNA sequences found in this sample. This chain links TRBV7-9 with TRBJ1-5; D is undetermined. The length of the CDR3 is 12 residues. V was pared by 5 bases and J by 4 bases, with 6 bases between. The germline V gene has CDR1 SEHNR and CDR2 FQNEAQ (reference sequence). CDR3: CASSLPNQPQHF. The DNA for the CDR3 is TGTGCCAGCAGCCTCCCTAATCAGCCCCAGCATTTT.

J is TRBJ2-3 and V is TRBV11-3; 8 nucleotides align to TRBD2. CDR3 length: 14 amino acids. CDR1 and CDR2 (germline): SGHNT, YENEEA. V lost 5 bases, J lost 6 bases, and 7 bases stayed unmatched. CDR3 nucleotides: TGTGCCAGCAGCCCGGGACTAGTTGGTGATACGCAGTATTTT. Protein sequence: CASSPGLVGDTQYF.

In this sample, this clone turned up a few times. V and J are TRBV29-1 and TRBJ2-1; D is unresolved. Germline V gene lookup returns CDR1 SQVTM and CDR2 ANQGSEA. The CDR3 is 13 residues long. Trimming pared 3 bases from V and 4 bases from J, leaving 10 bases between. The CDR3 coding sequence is TGCAGCGTTGATTCGCTAGTGTACAATGAGCAGTTCTTC. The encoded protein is CSVDSLVYNEQFF.

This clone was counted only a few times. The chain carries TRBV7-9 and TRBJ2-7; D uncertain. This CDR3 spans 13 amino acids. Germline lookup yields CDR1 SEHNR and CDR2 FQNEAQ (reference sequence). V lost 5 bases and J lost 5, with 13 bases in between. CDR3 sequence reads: CASSPRNWDEQYF. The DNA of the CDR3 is TGTGCCAGCAGCCCCAGAAATTGGGACGAGCAGTACTTC.

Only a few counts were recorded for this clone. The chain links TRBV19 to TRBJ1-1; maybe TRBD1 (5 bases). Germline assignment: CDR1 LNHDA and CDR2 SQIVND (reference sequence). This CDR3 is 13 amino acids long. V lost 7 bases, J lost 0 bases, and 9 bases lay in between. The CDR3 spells CASIGDLNTEAFF. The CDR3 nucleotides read TGTGCCAGTATAGGGGACTTGAACACTGAAGCTTTCTTT.

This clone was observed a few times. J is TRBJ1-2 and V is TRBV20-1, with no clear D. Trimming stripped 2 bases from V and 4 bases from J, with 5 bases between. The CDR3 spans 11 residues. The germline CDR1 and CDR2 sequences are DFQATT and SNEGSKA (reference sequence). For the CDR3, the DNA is TGCAGTGCTAGACCTGGCTATGGCTACACCTTC. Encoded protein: CSARPGYGYTF.

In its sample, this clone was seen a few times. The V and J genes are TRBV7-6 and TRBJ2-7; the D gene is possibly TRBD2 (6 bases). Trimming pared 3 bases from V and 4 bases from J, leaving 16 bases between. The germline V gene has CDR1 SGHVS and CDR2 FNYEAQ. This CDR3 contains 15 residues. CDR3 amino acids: CASSFSGEGWYEQYF. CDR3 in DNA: TGTGCCAGCAGCTTTTCGGGAGAGGGTTGGTACGAGCAGTACTTC.

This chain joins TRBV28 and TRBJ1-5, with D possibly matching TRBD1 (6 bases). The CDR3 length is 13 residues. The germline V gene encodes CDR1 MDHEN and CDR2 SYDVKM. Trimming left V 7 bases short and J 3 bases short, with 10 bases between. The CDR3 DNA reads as TGTGCCAGCACACAGGGCTTCAATCAGCCCCAGCATTTT. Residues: CASTQGFNQPQHF.

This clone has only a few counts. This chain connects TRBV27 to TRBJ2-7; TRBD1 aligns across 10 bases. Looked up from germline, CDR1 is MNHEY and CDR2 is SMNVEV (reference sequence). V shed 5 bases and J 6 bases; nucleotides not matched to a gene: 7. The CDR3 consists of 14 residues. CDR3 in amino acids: CASSPQGQGIEQYF. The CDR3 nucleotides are TGTGCCAGCAGTCCCCAGGGACAGGGGATCGAGCAGTACTTC.

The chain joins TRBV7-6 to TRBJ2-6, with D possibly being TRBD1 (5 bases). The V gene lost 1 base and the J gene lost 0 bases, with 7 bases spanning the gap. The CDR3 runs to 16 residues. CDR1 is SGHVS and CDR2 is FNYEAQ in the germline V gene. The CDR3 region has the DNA TGTGCCAGCAGCTTAGTAAGGGGCTCTGGGGCCAACGTCCTGACTTTC. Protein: CASSLVRGSGANVLTF.

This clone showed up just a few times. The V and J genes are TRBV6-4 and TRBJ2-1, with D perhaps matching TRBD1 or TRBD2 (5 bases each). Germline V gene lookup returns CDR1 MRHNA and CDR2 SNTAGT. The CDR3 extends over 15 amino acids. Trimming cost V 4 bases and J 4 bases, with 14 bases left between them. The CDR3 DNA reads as TGTGCCAGCAGTGCCGAAGGGACGGGTTACAATGAGCAGTTCTTC. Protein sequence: CASSAEGTGYNEQFF.

The CDR3 DNA is TGTGCCAGCAGCTTGGCGCCCTCGTCCTACGAGCAGTACTTC. This encodes CASSLAPSSYEQYF. The rearrangement joins TRBV5-6 to TRBJ2-7; D not certain. The CDR3 has 14 amino acids. Per germline, CDR1 SGHDT and CDR2 YYEEEE. The V end was cut by 0 bases, the J end by 1 base, with 8 bases between.

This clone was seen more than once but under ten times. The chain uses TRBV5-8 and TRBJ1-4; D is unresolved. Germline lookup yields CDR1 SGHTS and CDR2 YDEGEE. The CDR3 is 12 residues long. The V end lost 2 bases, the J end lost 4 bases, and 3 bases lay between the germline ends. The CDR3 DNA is TGTGCCAGCAGCTTCGATAATGAAAAACTGTTTTTT. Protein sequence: CASSFDNEKLFF.

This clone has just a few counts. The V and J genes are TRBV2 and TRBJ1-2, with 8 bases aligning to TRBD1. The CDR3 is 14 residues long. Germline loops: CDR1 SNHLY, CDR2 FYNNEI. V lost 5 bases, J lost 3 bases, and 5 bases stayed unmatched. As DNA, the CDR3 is TGTGCCAGCAGTCCGACAGGGGAACACTATGGCTACACCTTC. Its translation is CASSPTGEHYGYTF.

CDR3 in DNA: TGTGCCAGCAGTTCCAACTTAGGCCGTGAAAAACTGTTTTTT. Translated: CASSSNLGREKLFF. The V and J genes are TRBV28 and TRBJ1-4; D not resolved. CDR3 length equals 14 residues. The V gene's germline CDR1 is MDHEN and CDR2 SYDVKM. V was pared by 4 bases and J by 7 bases, with 13 bases between.

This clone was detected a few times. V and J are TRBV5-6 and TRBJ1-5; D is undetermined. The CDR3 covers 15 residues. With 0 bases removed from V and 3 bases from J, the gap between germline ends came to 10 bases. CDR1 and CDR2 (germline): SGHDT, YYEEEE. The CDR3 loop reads CASSLEGSNNQPQHF. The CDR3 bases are TGTGCCAGCAGCTTGGAGGGCAGCAACAATCAGCCCCAGCATTTT.

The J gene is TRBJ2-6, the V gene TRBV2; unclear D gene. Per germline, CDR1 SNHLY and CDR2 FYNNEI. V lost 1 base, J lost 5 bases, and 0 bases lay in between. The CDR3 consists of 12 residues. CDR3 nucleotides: TGTGCCAGCAGTGAAGGGGCCAACGTCCTGACTTTC. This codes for CASSEGANVLTF.

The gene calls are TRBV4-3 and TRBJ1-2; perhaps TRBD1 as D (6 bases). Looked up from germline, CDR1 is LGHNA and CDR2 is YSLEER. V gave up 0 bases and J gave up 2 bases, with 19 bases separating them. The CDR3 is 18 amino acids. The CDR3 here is CASSQDRAGALLNYGYTF. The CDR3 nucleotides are TGCGCCAGCAGCCAAGACCGGGCAGGGGCCCTTCTCAACTATGGCTACACCTTC.

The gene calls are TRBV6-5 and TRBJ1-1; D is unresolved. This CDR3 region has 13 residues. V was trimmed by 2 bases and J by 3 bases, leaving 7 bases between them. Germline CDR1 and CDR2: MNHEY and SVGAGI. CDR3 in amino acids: CASSYRRDTEAFF. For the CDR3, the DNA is TGTGCCAGCAGTTACAGGAGGGACACTGAAGCTTTCTTT.

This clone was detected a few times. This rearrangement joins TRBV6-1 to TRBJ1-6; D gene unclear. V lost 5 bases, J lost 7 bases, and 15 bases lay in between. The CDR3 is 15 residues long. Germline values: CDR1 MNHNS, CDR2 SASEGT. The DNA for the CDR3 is TGTGCCAGCAGTCTGCAGCTCAACACCAATTCACCCCTCCACTTT. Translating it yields CASSLQLNTNSPLHF.

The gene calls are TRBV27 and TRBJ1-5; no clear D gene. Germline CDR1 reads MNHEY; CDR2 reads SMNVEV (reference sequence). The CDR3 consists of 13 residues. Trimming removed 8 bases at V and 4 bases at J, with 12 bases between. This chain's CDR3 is CASGRLLNQPQHF. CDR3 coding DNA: TGTGCCAGCGGCCGACTTTTAAATCAGCCCCAGCATTTT.

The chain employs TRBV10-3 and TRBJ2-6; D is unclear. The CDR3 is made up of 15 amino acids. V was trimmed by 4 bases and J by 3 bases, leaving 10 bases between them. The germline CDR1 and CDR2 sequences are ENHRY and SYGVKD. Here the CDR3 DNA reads TGTGCCATCAGTGTACGAGGAGATGGGGCCAACGTCCTGACTTTC. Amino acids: CAISVRGDGANVLTF.

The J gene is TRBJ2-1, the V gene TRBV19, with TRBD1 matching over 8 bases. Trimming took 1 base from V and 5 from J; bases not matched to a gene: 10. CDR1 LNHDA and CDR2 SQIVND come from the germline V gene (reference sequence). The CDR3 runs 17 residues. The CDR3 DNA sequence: TGTGCCAGTAGTATAGTCCCTCCGGGACAGGCTAACAATGAGCAGTTCTTC. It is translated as CASSIVPPGQANNEQFF.

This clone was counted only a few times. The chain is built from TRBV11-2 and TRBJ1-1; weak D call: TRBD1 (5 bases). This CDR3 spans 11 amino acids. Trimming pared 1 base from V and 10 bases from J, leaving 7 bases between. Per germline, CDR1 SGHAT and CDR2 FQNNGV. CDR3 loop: CASSLAGSAFF. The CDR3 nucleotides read TGTGCCAGCAGCTTAGCAGGGTCAGCTTTCTTT. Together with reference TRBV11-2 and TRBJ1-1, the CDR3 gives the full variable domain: EAGVAQSPRYKIIEKRQSVAFWCNPISGHATLYWYQQILGQGPKLLIQFQNNGVVDDSQLPKDRFSAERLKGVDSTLKIQPAKLEDSAVYLCASSLAGSAFFGQGTRLTVV.

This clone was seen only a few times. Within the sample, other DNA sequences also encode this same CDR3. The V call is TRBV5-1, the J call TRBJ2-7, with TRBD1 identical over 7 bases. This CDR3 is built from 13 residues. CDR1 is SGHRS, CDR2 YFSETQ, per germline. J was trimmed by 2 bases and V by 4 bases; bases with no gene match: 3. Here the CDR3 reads CASSTDRAYEQYF. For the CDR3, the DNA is TGCGCCAGCAGCACCGACAGGGCCTACGAGCAGTACTTC.

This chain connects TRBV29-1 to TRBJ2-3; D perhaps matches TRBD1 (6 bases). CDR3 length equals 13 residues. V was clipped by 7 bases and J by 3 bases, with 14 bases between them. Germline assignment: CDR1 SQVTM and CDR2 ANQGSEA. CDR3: CSAGTRGTDTQYF. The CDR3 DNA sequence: TGCAGCGCTGGGACAAGGGGAACAGATACGCAGTATTTT.

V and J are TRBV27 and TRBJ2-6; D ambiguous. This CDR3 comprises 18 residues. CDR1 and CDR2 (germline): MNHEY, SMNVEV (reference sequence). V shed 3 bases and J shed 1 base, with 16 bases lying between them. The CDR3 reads CASSFRTEITSGANVLTF. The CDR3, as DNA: TGTGCCAGCAGTTTCAGGACGGAAATAACTTCTGGGGCCAACGTCCTGACTTTC.